The 21 T cell receptor beta chains listed next were all sequenced from one sample in a study of blood T cell repertoires in COVID-19. Measured with immunoSEQ multiplex PCR; TCRdb has only the in-frame clones, and not every one. Of fewer than 300,000 clones listed, 85% to 90% are singletons. Sequencing was performed on PBMCs or T cells enriched from blood (not recorded which). The receptor source for this set is a man between 18 and 29 years old who had recovered from COVID-19.

The gene calls are TRBV7-9 and TRBJ2-6; 14 bases align to TRBD2. CDR3 length equals 17 residues. J lost 2 bases, V lost 5 bases, and 2 bases had no gene match. In germline, CDR1 is SEHNR, CDR2 FQNEAQ (reference sequence). CDR3 DNA sequence: TGTGCCAGCAGCAAGGGACTAGCGGGAGCTGGGGCCAACGTCCTGACTTTC. Translation gives CASSKGLAGAGANVLTF. Together with reference TRBV7-9 and TRBJ2-6, the CDR3 gives the full variable domain: DTGVSQNPRHKITKRGQNVTFRCDPISEHNRLYWYRQTLGQGPEFLTYFQNEAQLEKSRLLSDRFSAERPKGSFSTLEIQRTEQGDSAMYLCASSKGLAGAGANVLTFGAGSRLTVL.

CDR3 in amino acids: CASSDQGALVGYTF. The CDR3 nucleotides are TGTGCCAGCAGTGATCAGGGGGCACTTGTTGGCTACACCTTC. J is TRBJ1-2 and V is TRBV6-1; 8 bases are shared with TRBD1. This CDR3 is 14 amino acids long. V was clipped by 3 bases and J by 7 bases; unmatched bases: 7. Germline V gene lookup returns CDR1 MNHNS and CDR2 SASEGT.

The chain uses TRBV12-5 and TRBJ2-2; D remains unclear. Per the germline V gene, CDR1 is LGHNT and CDR2 is FRNRAP. The V end lost 5 bases, the J end lost 0 bases, and 7 bases lay between the germline ends. There are 14 residues in the CDR3. CDR3 nucleotides: TGTGCTAGTGGTACAACAGCGAACACCGGGGAGCTGTTTTTT. As protein: CASGTTANTGELFF.

For the CDR3, the DNA is TGTGCCAGCAGCCAAGGACAGCTTAATGAAAAACTGTTTTTT. Protein sequence: CASSQGQLNEKLFF. The chain couples TRBV7-2 to TRBJ1-4; D perhaps matches TRBD1 (6 bases). Germline V gene lookup returns CDR1 SGHTA and CDR2 FQGNSA. The CDR3 sequence is 14 residues long. The ends were cut back, 5 bases at V and 4 bases at J, with 11 bases in the middle.

The chain is built from TRBV9 and TRBJ2-1; D possibly corresponds to TRBD1 (5 bases). V was pared by 0 bases and J by 5 bases, with 24 bases between. This CDR3 spans 19 amino acids. Germline CDR1 and CDR2: SGDLS and YYNGEE. DNA of the CDR3: TGTGCCAGCAGCGTAGGCCCAGGGATAGCTCCTGTAGACAACAATGAGCAGTTCTTC. This gives the protein CASSVGPGIAPVDNNEQFF.

The chain has TRBV7-2 and TRBJ1-6, with TRBD1 as a possible D gene (5 bases). Germline assignment: CDR1 SGHTA and CDR2 FQGNSA. Deletions cut 5 bases from V and 8 bases from J, with 19 bases between. This CDR3 comprises 16 residues. CDR3 residues: CASSPGMDLRDSPLHF. The CDR3 nucleotides are TGTGCCAGCAGCCCAGGGATGGACCTACGGGATTCACCCCTCCACTTT.

The J gene is TRBJ2-7, the V gene TRBV27; the D gene is possibly TRBD1 (5 bases). CDR3 length: 14 amino acids. V lost 5 bases and J lost 0, with 11 bases in between. Per the germline V gene, CDR1 is MNHEY and CDR2 is SMNVEV (reference sequence). CDR3 DNA: TGTGCCAGCAGTGCAGGGTGGCGCTCCTACGAGCAGTACTTC. Its translation is CASSAGWRSYEQYF.

The chain uses TRBV5-1 and TRBJ2-3; D possibly corresponds to TRBD1 (6 bases). Trimming removed 4 bases from V and 4 bases from J, with 16 bases in between. This CDR3 is 15 amino acids long. Germline CDR1 and CDR2: SGHRS and YFSETQ. CDR3 loop: CASSEGVGQSDTQYF. The CDR3 DNA reads as TGCGCCAGCAGCGAGGGGGTTGGTCAATCAGATACGCAGTATTTT. The full variable domain, in which reference TRBV5-1 and TRBJ2-3 provide the parts outside the CDR3, is KAGVTQTPRYLIKTRGQQVTLSCSPISGHRSVSWYQQTPGQGLQFLFEYFSETQRNKGNFPGRFSGRQFSNSRSEMNVSTLELGDSALYLCASSEGVGQSDTQYFGPGTRLTVL.

V and J are TRBV7-3 and TRBJ2-1, with a weak D call TRBD1 (6 bases). Germline assignment: CDR1 SGHTA and CDR2 FQGTGA. V dropped 5 bases and J dropped 8 bases, with 19 bases sitting between them. This CDR3 region has 15 residues. CDR3 DNA: TGTGCCAGCAGCCCCATGAGTACGAGACAGGATGAGCAGTTCTTC. It translates to CASSPMSTRQDEQFF.

The rearrangement joins TRBV7-9 to TRBJ1-3; D unresolved. Germline V lookup: CDR1 SEHNR, CDR2 FQNEAQ (reference sequence). The CDR3 is made up of 14 amino acids. Trimming took 8 bases from V and 4 from J, leaving 15 bases between them. CDR3 coding DNA: TGTGCCAGCTCCCCCTCGGGAGGCGGAAACACCATATATTTT. Its translation is CASSPSGGGNTIYF.

This sequence joins TRBV2 and TRBJ2-5, with 13 nucleotides matching TRBD2. Trimming removed 5 bases from V and 2 bases from J; junction bases left unmatched: 5. Germline values: CDR1 SNHLY, CDR2 FYNNEI. The length of the CDR3 is 16 residues. CDR3 amino acids: CASSPGLAGNQETQYF. CDR3 nucleotides: TGTGCCAGCAGTCCGGGACTAGCGGGGAATCAAGAGACCCAGTACTTC.

The V and J genes are TRBV6-5 and TRBJ2-7; no clear D. The length of the CDR3 is 14 residues. Germline CDR1 MNHEY, CDR2 SVGAGI. Trimming stripped 0 bases from V and 0 bases from J, with 6 bases between. CDR3 in DNA: TGTGCCAGCAGTTACTCGTACAGCTCCTACGAGCAGTACTTC. As protein: CASSYSYSSYEQYF.

This sequence joins TRBV9 and TRBJ1-1, with a weak D call TRBD1 (6 bases). Trimming cost V 0 bases and J 1 base, with 10 bases left between them. The length of the CDR3 is 15 residues. Germline lookup yields CDR1 SGDLS and CDR2 YYNGEE. The CDR3 DNA reads TGTGCCAGCAGCGTAGATCCCAGGGGGAACACTGAAGCTTTCTTT. The encoded protein is CASSVDPRGNTEAFF.

The chain uses TRBV5-1 and TRBJ2-3, with D perhaps matching TRBD2 (5 bases). The CDR3 runs to 15 residues. V was trimmed by 0 bases and J by 6 bases, leaving 14 bases between them. The germline V gene encodes CDR1 SGHRS and CDR2 YFSETQ. CDR3 sequence: CASSLELGRRDTQYF. In DNA form, the CDR3 reads TGCGCCAGCAGCTTGGAACTAGGGCGTCGGGATACGCAGTATTTT. Together with reference TRBV5-1 and TRBJ2-3, the CDR3 gives the full variable domain: KAGVTQTPRYLIKTRGQQVTLSCSPISGHRSVSWYQQTPGQGLQFLFEYFSETQRNKGNFPGRFSGRQFSNSRSEMNVSTLELGDSALYLCASSLELGRRDTQYFGPGTRLTVL.

This chain joins TRBV18 and TRBJ2-7, with D tentatively TRBD1 (5 bases). CDR1 is KGHSH and CDR2 is LQKENI in the germline V gene. The CDR3 totals 12 residues. The ends were cut back, 3 bases at V and 7 bases at J, with 10 bases in the middle. This chain's CDR3 is CASSPRVEEQYF. For the CDR3, the DNA is TGTGCCAGCTCACCCAGGGTAGAAGAGCAGTACTTC.

The chain links TRBV7-2 to TRBJ2-6; D might be TRBD1 (7 bases). The CDR3 spans 17 residues. Germline V lookup: CDR1 SGHTA, CDR2 FQGNSA. V shed 5 bases and J shed 1 base, with 15 bases lying between them. CDR3 nucleotide sequence: TGTGCCAGCAGCGCCGGCAGGGGGACTTCTGGGGCCAACGTCCTGACTTTC. Protein sequence: CASSAGRGTSGANVLTF.

V and J are TRBV21-1 and TRBJ1-1; the D segment call TRBD1 is taken from the table without a DNA check. TRBV21-1 is shown as a pseudogene. The CDR3 is 21 residues long. The CDR3 region is CASTPRSLSGTDYGDLTEAFF. CDR3 sequence (DNA): TGTGCCAGCACCCCGAGGAGCCTATCCGGGACAGATTACGGGGATCTAACTGAAGCTTTCTTT.

The chain joins TRBV7-8 to TRBJ2-4; no clear D. In germline, CDR1 is SGHVS, CDR2 FQNEAQ. V lost 0 bases and J 8 bases, leaving 11 bases between the germline ends. This CDR3 has 14 residues. Here the CDR3 reads CASSLAQAPDIQYF. As DNA, the CDR3 is TGTGCCAGCAGCTTAGCCCAGGCTCCAGACATTCAGTACTTC. Together with reference TRBV7-8 and TRBJ2-4, the CDR3 gives the full variable domain: GAGVSQSPRYKVAKRGQDVALRCDPISGHVSLFWYQQALGQGPEFLTYFQNEAQLDKSGLPSDRFFAERPEGSVSTLKIQRTQQEDSAVYLCASSLAQAPDIQYFGAGTRLSVL.

This chain joins TRBV7-6 and TRBJ2-5; TRBD1 is a possible D gene (5 bases). The CDR3 contains 14 residues. Germline-derived CDR1 and CDR2 are SGHVS and FNYEAQ. V lost 2 bases and J lost 5, with 12 bases in between. The CDR3: CASSLSRVTETQYF. The CDR3 DNA reads TGTGCCAGCAGCTTATCCAGGGTGACCGAGACCCAGTACTTC.

The chain combines TRBV6-5 with TRBJ2-1; D remains unclear. CDR3 length: 15 residues. V was shortened by 2 bases and J by 4 bases, with 12 bases between the two germline ends. CDR1 is MNHEY and CDR2 is SVGAGI in the germline V gene. Here the CDR3 reads CASSYRQESYNEQFF. The CDR3 nucleotides read TGTGCCAGCAGTTACCGGCAGGAAAGTTACAATGAGCAGTTCTTC.

The genes are TRBV28 and TRBJ1-2, with no clear D. The V gene lost 6 bases and the J gene lost 1 base, with 12 bases spanning the gap. Germline lookup yields CDR1 MDHEN and CDR2 SYDVKM. The CDR3 length is 14 residues. The CDR3 protein is CASREGTVNYGYTF. In nucleotides, the CDR3 is TGTGCCAGCAGGGAGGGTACCGTTAACTATGGCTACACCTTC.